The rows below give T cell receptor beta chains drawn from one sample of a study of technical replicates of blood from a few donors. Only in-frame clones appear in the TCRdb table, and some are missing; sequencing was by immunoSEQ multiplex PCR. The sample comprises nearly 80,000 clones, around 90% of which are singletons, and about 0.4% rests with the top ten. Sequencing was performed on T cells isolated from PBMCs. These receptor sequences come from a human donor in good health. Both conserved end residues are trimmed from each CDR3.

CDR3aa: ASSHPDSRAYNEQF
v_gene: TRBV13

CDR3aa: ASSSLLGTQY
v_gene: TRBV11-3

CDR3aa: ASSYSGHGNTEAF
v_gene: TRBV6-5

CDR3aa: ASSVEGTGGSTDTQY
v_gene: TRBV9

CDR3aa: ASSAQFRDRHHNEQF
v_gene: TRBV5-1

CDR3aa: ASSSPSGPSTDTQY
v_gene: TRBV5-4

CDR3aa: ASGLGLKTGDSNQPQH
v_gene: TRBV12-5

CDR3aa: ASSAGPRRYEQY
v_gene: TRBV13

CDR3aa: ASMGQGATNEKLF
v_gene: TRBV6-5

CDR3aa: ASSLDKSTTLAGVVDEQY
v_gene: TRBV11-2

CDR3aa: ASSLRDRGNTEAF
v_gene: TRBV5-1

CDR3aa: ASSLTSRYTGELF
v_gene: TRBV5-5

CDR3aa: ATSALSKGVNEKLF
v_gene: TRBV15

CDR3aa: ASSLVVGGRGTEAF
v_gene: TRBV7-6

CDR3aa: ASSDRGHTEAF
v_gene: TRBV27

CDR3aa: SVEGSGTVNEQF
v_gene: TRBV29-1

CDR3aa: ASRPDREYGPQH
v_gene: TRBV19

CDR3aa: ASSEASRDRPGYT
v_gene: TRBV2

CDR3aa: ASSFGDGLNEQF
v_gene: TRBV27

CDR3aa: ASLNRISTDTQY
v_gene: TRBV2

CDR3aa: ASSLTVFRQPQH
v_gene: TRBV28

CDR3aa: ASSEGQIEQY
v_gene: TRBV2

CDR3aa: ASSQAQANLYEQY
v_gene: TRBV7-9

CDR3aa: ASSSDRGFNEQY
v_gene: TRBV5-6

CDR3aa: AWKGQANTGELF
v_gene: TRBV30

CDR3aa: SVRESYEQY
v_gene: TRBV29-1

CDR3aa: ASSPNEQF
v_gene: TRBV7-3

CDR3aa: ASREDSGSFYEQY
v_gene: TRBV5-4

CDR3aa: ASSVAGSAYYVSYEQY
v_gene: TRBV9

CDR3aa: ASSRGQPDTGELF
v_gene: TRBV6-1

CDR3aa: ASRGMTENTEAF
v_gene: TRBV6-5

CDR3aa: ASSLGGRASDTQY
v_gene: TRBV5-4

CDR3aa: ASSLFGRGRPDTQY
v_gene: TRBV7-9

CDR3aa: ATWAGEGIETQY
v_gene: TRBV10-3

CDR3aa: ASSMWRRDTGFYEQY
v_gene: TRBV19

CDR3aa: AGCRNTEAF
v_gene: TRBV25-1

CDR3aa: ASSPQDSSYNEQF
v_gene: TRBV4-1

CDR3aa: ASSEGRTDPLA
v_gene: TRBV6-1

CDR3aa: ASSLRTGSSGNTIY
v_gene: TRBV7-6

CDR3aa: ASSAFHWDRRGADTQY
v_gene: TRBV11-2

CDR3aa: ASSFSGGTLSYEQY
v_gene: TRBV27

CDR3aa: ARNLAGERENLPYEQY
v_gene: TRBV7-9

CDR3aa: ASLQGTLGEQY
v_gene: TRBV28

CDR3aa: ASTRGETQY
v_gene: TRBV27

CDR3aa: AISESRGGSSYNEQF
v_gene: TRBV10-3

CDR3aa: ASSILAGEGGELF
v_gene: TRBV5-1